A selection of T cell receptor beta chains follows, all from one sample in a study of vaccination effects on CD4 cells after COVID-19. Their antigens remain unidentified. Repertoires were generated with immunoSEQ multiplex PCR, while TCRdb's copy carries only in-frame clones and drops some. The data hold some 30,000 clones, with around 67% observed a single time. Sequencing was performed on CD4+ T cells from PBMCs cultured with HCoV-229E spike peptides, taken after COVID-19 vaccination. These receptors all come from a human donor who received a COVID-19 vaccine. The CDR3 runs from the conserved cysteine through the conserved F or W. The D gene is left open where the match is weak. Expanded clones get a size class; other rows say once, few or many, or leave the size out.

v_gene	j_gene	abundance	d_gene	CDR3aa	CDR3nt
TRBV18	TRBJ2-3	once	TRBD2	CASSSGTSGSGTDTQYF	TGTGCCAGCTCATCCGGGACTAGCGGGAGCGGGACAGATACGCAGTATTTT
TRBV7-9	TRBJ1-5	-	-	CASSYLGPYSNQPQHF	TGTGCCAGCAGCTACCTGGGCCCTTATAGCAATCAGCCCCAGCATTTT
TRBV5-8	TRBJ2-7	-	-	CASSLEPSSYEQYF	TGTGCCAGCAGCTTGGAACCGAGCTCCTACGAGCAGTACTTC
TRBV19	TRBJ2-3	-	TRBD1	CASSTRTGRADTQYF	TGTGCCAGTAGTACTAGGACAGGGCGGGCGGATACGCAGTATTTT
TRBV29-1	TRBJ2-5	-	-	CSGRRQTETQYF	TGCAGCGGCCGGAGACAAACGGAGACCCAGTACTTC
TRBV27	TRBJ1-4	-	TRBD1	CASSFSGTGGYEKLFF	TGTGCCAGCAGTTTCTCCGGGACAGGGGGCTATGAAAAACTGTTTTTT
TRBV19	TRBJ1-4	-	-	CASKVGRVGEKLFF	TGTGCCAGTAAAGTGGGCAGGGTCGGAGAAAAACTGTTTTTT
TRBV7-7	TRBJ2-1	-	TRBD2	CASSAGLAGGTEQFF	TGTGCCAGCAGCGCCGGACTAGCGGGTGGAACTGAGCAGTTCTTC
TRBV30	TRBJ1-3	-	-	CAWMWGGHSGNTIYF	TGTGCCTGGATGTGGGGGGGGCACTCTGGAAACACCATATATTTT
TRBV5-1	TRBJ2-3	-	TRBD2	CASSLRTSGRLDTQYF	TGCGCCAGCAGCCTTAGGACTAGCGGCAGATTAGATACGCAGTATTTT
TRBV9	TRBJ1-3	few	TRBD1	CASSPRDSSGNTIYF	TGTGCCAGCAGCCCAAGGGACAGCTCTGGAAACACCATATATTTT
TRBV3-1/TRBV3-2	TRBJ2-3	-	TRBD2	CASSQEVLAGGETQYF	TGTGCCAGCAGCCAAGAGGTACTAGCGGGAGGTGAAACGCAGTATTTT
TRBV19	TRBJ1-5	-	-	CASSVTGGGQPQHF	TGTGCCAGTAGCGTGACAGGTGGGGGTCAGCCCCAGCATTTT
TRBV19	TRBJ2-7	once	TRBD1	CASSIKQGYYEQYF	TGTGCCAGTAGTATCAAACAGGGGTACTACGAGCAGTACTTC
TRBV5-1	TRBJ2-5	-	TRBD1	CASSHGTGVQETQYF	TGCGCCAGCAGCCACGGGACAGGAGTACAAGAGACCCAGTACTTC